The next 27 T cell receptor beta chains were all read from a single sample in a study of HIV-infected patients and healthy controls. cDNA was made from roughly 500 ng RNA using alpha and beta constant primers. Alpha and beta chain libraries were made separately by chain-specific third strand synthesis with multiplexing indices. One entry per CDR3 protein, called by TCRdb with MiXCR from the 5' RACE reads. The data hold fewer than 20,000 distinct CDR3 sequences, with more than 7.5% observed a single time. Roughly three months, about 14 weeks, into antiretroviral therapy, follow-up blood was collected. The repertoire came from unfractionated whole blood and reflected all unsorted peripheral T cells. The sequencing here drew on blood, taken during antiretroviral therapy. The receptors originated from an adult with HIV infection.

This clonotype was seen at least ten times. This chain links TRBV5-1 with TRBJ1-1; 7 positions agree with TRBD1. CDR1 and CDR2 from the germline V gene are SGHRS and YFSETQ. The length of the CDR3 is 15 residues. The ends lost 0 bases at V and 4 bases at J; junction bases unmatched: 6. CDR3 bases: TGCGCCAGCAGCTTGGCCAGGGGGGGGAGCACTGAAGCTTTCTTT. It translates to CASSLARGGSTEAFF.

The chain uses TRBV29-1 and TRBJ1-2; D remains unclear. The CDR3 spans 13 residues. Germline V gene lookup returns CDR1 SQVTM and CDR2 ANQGSEA. Trimming pared 4 bases from V and 3 bases from J, leaving 12 bases between. The CDR3 region is CSVGAEVHYGYTF. In DNA, the CDR3 is TGCAGCGTTGGGGCAGAGGTTCACTATGGCTACACCTTC.

The chain has TRBV27 and TRBJ2-1; 7 bases match TRBD2. Trimming at V came to 8 bases and at J to 3 bases, leaving 7 bases not matched to a gene. Germline CDR1 MNHEY, CDR2 SMNVEV (reference sequence). The CDR3 contains 14 residues. CDR3 DNA: TGTGCCAGCTCCTCTAGCGGACTCTACAATGAGCAGTTCTTC. Its protein product is CASSSSGLYNEQFF.

This clonotype was detected ten times or more. This chain connects TRBV27 to TRBJ2-1, with D possibly called TRBD1 or TRBD2 (7 bases each). The CDR3 covers 15 residues. Trimming shortened V by 4 bases and J by 7 bases, and 17 bases separated the two germline ends. CDR1 and CDR2 (germline): MNHEY, SMNVEV (reference sequence). The CDR3 is CASSWGGGAMNEQFF. Here the CDR3 DNA reads TGTGCCAGCAGTTGGGGAGGGGGCGCAATGAATGAGCAGTTCTTC.

There are many counts of this clonotype. This chain links TRBV6-1 with TRBJ2-3; no clear D gene. CDR1 MNHNS and CDR2 SASEGT come from the germline V gene. This CDR3 has 15 residues. The V gene lost 1 base and the J gene lost 2 bases, with 10 bases spanning the gap. The CDR3 sequence is CASSEGRFPTDTQYF. In DNA, the CDR3 is TGTGCCAGCAGTGAAGGTCGCTTCCCCACAGATACGCAGTATTTT.

There are many counts of this clonotype. This sequence joins TRBV3-1 and TRBJ2-7; 8 positions agree with TRBD1. The CDR3 sequence is 17 residues long. Germline V lookup: CDR1 LGHDT, CDR2 YNNKEL (reference sequence). V lost 0 bases, J lost 4 bases, and 11 bases stayed unmatched. The CDR3 spells CASSQDWAPGGTYEQYF. The DNA of the CDR3 is TGTGCCAGCAGCCAAGACTGGGCCCCAGGGGGCACGTACGAGCAGTACTTC.

The sample holds many counts of this clonotype. The chain has TRBV28 and TRBJ1-2, with 8 bases lining up with TRBD1. Germline V gives CDR1 MDHEN, CDR2 SYDVKM. V trimming: 7 bases; J trimming: 1 base; junction bases outside the gene matches: 5. The CDR3 is made up of 14 amino acids. CDR3 sequence reads: CASTWTGSNYGYTF. Here the CDR3 DNA reads TGTGCCAGCACCTGGACAGGGAGTAACTATGGCTACACCTTC.

This clonotype was counted at least ten times. J is TRBJ2-3 and V is TRBV7-2; D may match TRBD1 or TRBD2 (6 bases each). V lost 6 bases and J lost 4, with 17 bases in between. Germline V CDR1 and CDR2: SGHTA, FQGNSA. The CDR3 has 15 amino acids. CDR3 coding DNA: TGTGCCAGCAGTCAGTTAGCGGAGGGGGCAGATACGCAGTATTTT. Its protein is CASSQLAEGADTQYF. The full variable domain, in which reference TRBV7-2 and TRBJ2-3 provide the parts outside the CDR3, is GAGVSQSPSNKVTEKGKDVELRCDPISGHTALYWYRQSLGQGLEFLIYFQGNSAPDKSGLPSDRFSAERTGGSVSTLTIQRTQQEDSAVYLCASSQLAEGADTQYFGPGTRLTVL.

This clonotype was detected many times. This chain links TRBV6-1 with TRBJ1-1; D ambiguous. The CDR3 has 13 amino acids. Germline CDR1 reads MNHNS; CDR2 reads SASEGT. V gave up 6 bases and J gave up 1 base, with 9 bases separating them. The CDR3 here is CASSSDGNTEAFF. CDR3 nucleotides: TGTGCCAGCAGCAGCGACGGGAACACTGAAGCTTTCTTT.

The genes are TRBV6-5 and TRBJ2-7, with D perhaps TRBD2 (6 bases). The CDR3 has 12 residues. Trimming pared 9 bases from V and 2 bases from J, leaving 11 bases between. Germline V gives CDR1 MNHEY, CDR2 SVGAGI. CDR3 amino acids: CASKTGAYEQYF. The CDR3 region has the DNA TGTGCCAGTAAAACGGGGGCCTACGAGCAGTACTTC.

This clonotype was seen many times. The CDR3 DNA sequence: TGCAGTGCTTCGGACAGGTCCAATTCACCCCTCCACTTT. As protein: CSASDRSNSPLHF. The V gene is TRBV20-1, the J gene TRBJ1-6; 7 positions match TRBD1. Germline-derived CDR1 and CDR2 are DFQATT and SNEGSKA (reference sequence). The CDR3 is made up of 13 amino acids. J gave up 7 bases and V 5 bases, and 5 bases lay outside the gene matches.

This clonotype was seen a single time. A much more abundant neighbour one base away suggests this may be a read error. This rearrangement joins TRBV6-5 to TRBJ2-1; 10 bases fit TRBD2. The last part of the DNA fits TRBJ2-7 better; the J call may be wrong. The CDR3 is 16 residues long. Germline assignment: CDR1 MNHEY and CDR2 SVGAGI. This chain's CDR3 is CASSYSSGRAANEQYF. Written as DNA, the CDR3 is TGTGCCAGCAGTTACTCGAGCGGGAGGGCCGCCAATGAGCAGTACTTC.

This clonotype was picked up many times. V gene TRBV24-1 combines with J gene TRBJ1-1; 8 bases are shared with TRBD1. CDR3 size: 17 residues. CDR1 is KGHDR and CDR2 is SFDVKD in the germline V gene. Trimming at V came to 7 bases and at J to 1 base, leaving 13 bases not matched to a gene. The CDR3 spells CATRPSPGGTPNTEAFF. As DNA, the CDR3 is TGTGCCACCAGACCCTCTCCAGGGGGCACTCCGAACACTGAAGCTTTCTTT.

This clonotype came up a few times. The gene calls are TRBV29-1 and TRBJ2-3; maybe TRBD1 (5 bases). CDR3 length equals 13 residues. The germline V gene encodes CDR1 SQVTM and CDR2 ANQGSEA. The V end lost 4 bases, the J end lost 4 bases, and 12 bases lay between the germline ends. The DNA for the CDR3 is TGCAGCGTTGGGCCCCAGGGCCCAGATACGCAGTATTTT. Its protein product is CSVGPQGPDTQYF.

The chain is built from TRBV29-1 and TRBJ1-1; possibly TRBD1 for D (5 bases). The CDR3 has 13 residues. Germline CDR1 SQVTM, CDR2 ANQGSEA. V gave up 7 bases and J gave up 7 bases, with 19 bases separating them. CDR3 nucleotide sequence: TGCAGCGCCCCGGGGGGGGTTCGGGGTGAAGCTTTCTTT. This translates into CSAPGGVRGEAFF.

This clonotype was recorded many times. The genes are TRBV5-1 and TRBJ1-4; 7 nucleotides match TRBD1. With V trimmed by 2 bases and J by 5 bases, 12 bases remained unmatched. The CDR3 totals 17 residues. Germline V CDR1 and CDR2: SGHRS, YFSETQ. CDR3 region: CASSLPVTGARNEKLFF. The DNA of the CDR3 is TGCGCCAGCAGCTTACCTGTCACAGGGGCGAGGAATGAAAAACTGTTTTTT.

The table lists this clonotype with many counts. The chain uses TRBV12-3 or TRBV12-4 and TRBJ2-5, with 11 bases lining up with TRBD2. Germline trimming cut 4 bases from V and 3 bases from J; bases unmatched to any gene: 13. The CDR3 has 18 amino acids. CDR3 amino acids: CASSSGLSGRALEETQYF. DNA for the CDR3: TGTGCCAGCAGTTCCGGCCTTAGCGGGAGGGCCCTCGAAGAGACCCAGTACTTC.

The rearrangement uses TRBV19 and TRBJ1-2; D gene unclear. CDR1 is LNHDA and CDR2 is SQIVND in the germline V gene (reference sequence). V lost 6 bases, J lost 7 bases, and 12 bases lay in between. The CDR3 contains 12 residues. CDR3: CASSWEVSGYTF. CDR3 DNA: TGTGCCAGTAGCTGGGAAGTAAGTGGCTACACCTTC.

The table lists this clonotype with many counts. This rearrangement joins TRBV7-3 to TRBJ2-3; TRBD2 might be the D (6 bases). Per germline, CDR1 SGHTA and CDR2 FQGTGA. The CDR3 loop spans 15 amino acids. Trimming removed 3 bases at V and 3 bases at J, with 13 bases between. This CDR3 reads CASSFDSGGTDTQYF. In DNA, the CDR3 is TGTGCCAGCAGCTTTGACAGTGGGGGGACAGATACGCAGTATTTT.

This clonotype was observed at least ten times. The chain couples TRBV19 to TRBJ1-5, with D unresolved. The V gene lost 6 bases and the J gene lost 0 bases, with 15 bases spanning the gap. There are 16 residues in the CDR3. Germline CDR1 LNHDA, CDR2 SQIVND (reference sequence). CDR3 in amino acids: CASSHILILSNQPQHF. CDR3 in DNA: TGTGCCAGTAGCCATATCCTTATACTTAGCAATCAGCCCCAGCATTTT.

This clonotype was picked up a small number of times. The gene calls are TRBV20-1 and TRBJ2-2; no reliable D call. Germline lookup yields CDR1 DFQATT and CDR2 SNEGSKA (reference sequence). The CDR3 runs 15 residues. The V end was cut by 6 bases, the J end by 0 bases, with 14 bases between. The CDR3 nucleotides read TGCAGTGCCCCGGGTAGCCCCACGAACACCGGGGAGCTGTTTTTT. Its protein is CSAPGSPTNTGELFF.

This clonotype was seen ten or more times. The chain links TRBV19 to TRBJ2-2; D gene ambiguous. Germline loops: CDR1 LNHDA, CDR2 SQIVND (reference sequence). V lost 7 bases to trimming and J lost 0 bases, with 12 bases between them. The CDR3 sequence is 15 residues long. The CDR3 spells CASKQSKTNTGELFF. CDR3 coding DNA: TGTGCCAGTAAACAGTCCAAAACGAACACCGGGGAGCTGTTTTTT.

This clonotype occurred many times. The rearrangement joins TRBV19 to TRBJ2-6; TRBD1 matches at 7 bases. V lost 9 bases and J lost 0; bases outside the gene matches: 8. The CDR3 is made up of 16 amino acids. The germline V gene has CDR1 LNHDA and CDR2 SQIVND (reference sequence). The CDR3 spells CASLRDSASGANVLTF. CDR3 bases: TGTGCCAGCCTCCGGGACAGCGCCTCTGGGGCCAACGTCCTGACTTTC.

This clonotype was seen at least ten times. The chain recombines TRBV7-2 with TRBJ1-1, with D hard to call. Germline CDR1 and CDR2: SGHTA and FQGNSA. The CDR3 covers 13 residues. V lost 3 bases and J 5 bases, leaving 10 bases between the germline ends. In DNA, the CDR3 is TGTGCCAGCAGCTTTAAGGGAGGGACTGAAGCTTTCTTT. It is translated as CASSFKGGTEAFF.

There are many counts of this clonotype. V and J are TRBV12-3 or TRBV12-4 and TRBJ2-1; no definite D call. CDR3 size: 14 residues. V gave up 3 bases and J gave up 0 bases, with 6 bases separating them. DNA for the CDR3: TGTGCCAGCAGTTTTACCAGCTCCTACAATGAGCAGTTCTTC. Its translation: CASSFTSSYNEQFF.

This clonotype was recorded many times. This sequence joins TRBV28 and TRBJ2-7; D perhaps matches TRBD1 (6 bases). The CDR3 has 15 residues. CDR1 is MDHEN, CDR2 SYDVKM, per germline. V was trimmed by 4 bases and J by 3 bases, leaving 16 bases between them. CDR3 sequence reads: CASSSRHEGGYEQYF. DNA of the CDR3: TGTGCCAGCAGTTCCCGACATGAAGGGGGCTACGAGCAGTACTTC.

This clonotype was detected only a few times. The junction does not match germline at one end; this may be a read error. The chain joins TRBV12-3 or TRBV12-4 to TRBJ1-5; 7 bases are a match to TRBD1. The CDR3 spans 15 residues. The CDR3 DNA reads as TGTGCCAGCAGTCGTATGACAGGGTTGAATCAGCCCCAGAATTTT. This gives the protein CASSRMTGLNQPQNF.